These T cell receptor beta chains were read from a single sample in a study of monozygotic twins with inflammatory bowel disease. Using the 5' RACE reads, TCRdb records one entry per CDR3 protein without DNA. Recorded here are about 300,000 distinct CDR3 sequences; the top ten clones represent 5.6%. The sequencing sample was made of blood. The origin of the receptors is a human donor with ulcerative colitis or Crohn's disease, or a healthy co-twin of an affected twin (not recorded which). The CDR3 runs from the conserved cysteine through the conserved F or W. Fields, in order: CDR3 protein, V gene, J gene.

CASSVGTVNSPLHF,TRBV9,TRBJ1-6
CSARSGGQPQHF,TRBV20-1,TRBJ1-5
CASSGPGEQYF,TRBV6-1,TRBJ2-7
CASSFTSLRRGHSPLHF,TRBV28,TRBJ1-6
CASSLHPTSGRADTQYF,TRBV6-5,TRBJ2-3
CASSQVGPRLDRGGKLFF,TRBV4-3,TRBJ1-4
CASSRRADGWKQYF,TRBV7-8,TRBJ2-7
CASSLARGPGANVLTF,TRBV7-9,TRBJ2-6
CASSLNRWSEQYF,TRBV27,TRBJ2-7
CASSSRVTNEKLFF,TRBV11-2,TRBJ1-4
CASSRYDGAYEQYF,TRBV6-2/TRBV6-3,TRBJ2-7
CASSLEPYRETQYF,TRBV7-2,TRBJ2-5
CASSFISGTGSYEQYF,TRBV5-1,TRBJ2-7
CASSVASDRGNTLHF,TRBV9,TRBJ1-6
CSARSRVVGYEQYF,TRBV20-1,TRBJ2-7
CSARRSQGGSPLHF,TRBV20-1,TRBJ1-6
CATRRPGQGTWEQYF,TRBV5-1,TRBJ2-7
CASSLVALAGYNEQFF,TRBV7-8,TRBJ2-1
CASSLSGKGSNEQFF,TRBV5-8,TRBJ2-1
CASSLGATGRPEQYF,TRBV12-3/TRBV12-4,TRBJ2-7
CASSLRLGASQETQYF,TRBV11-1,TRBJ2-5
CSAPPEDRYPYEQYF,TRBV20-1,TRBJ2-7
CSAPGTSGGNEQFF,TRBV20-1,TRBJ2-1
CASSTPGQNNEQFF,TRBV12-3/TRBV12-4,TRBJ2-1
CASSFGPAKNIQYF,TRBV6-5,TRBJ2-4
CASSQLLSYEQYF,TRBV4-2,TRBJ2-7
CATSDKDRVGLHEQFF,TRBV24-1,TRBJ2-1
CASSEYSNNYGYTF,TRBV2,TRBJ1-2
CSAETRRFYEQYF,TRBV20-1,TRBJ2-7